The 10 T cell receptor beta chains below come from one sample, sequenced in a study of blood T cell repertoires in COVID-19. Clones were read by immunoSEQ multiplex PCR, and TCRdb kept only the in-frame ones, dropping some. The data show over 250,000 clones, roughly nine tenths seen once. The source material was peripheral blood. The receptors shown here come from a man in his 60s who had recovered from COVID-19.

The rearrangement joins TRBV30 to TRBJ2-3; 12 bases align to TRBD2. Germline values: CDR1 GTSNPN, CDR2 SVGIG (reference sequence). CDR3 size: 15 residues. V lost 0 bases, J lost 4 bases, and 2 bases stayed unmatched. The CDR3 DNA reads as TGTGCCTGGAGTGTACCTAGCGGGGGGGCAGATACGCAGTATTTT. It is translated as CAWSVPSGGADTQYF.

In DNA form, the CDR3 reads TGTGCCAGCAGCGCAAGACAGGGGACTACCTACGAGCAGTACTTC. Translated: CASSARQGTTYEQYF. V is TRBV9 and J is TRBJ2-7; possibly TRBD1 for D (8 bases). The CDR3 length is 15 residues. V lost 3 bases and J 2 bases, leaving 15 bases between the germline ends. CDR1 is SGDLS and CDR2 is YYNGEE in the germline V gene. Supplemented by reference TRBV9 and TRBJ2-7, the full variable domain reads DSGVTQTPKHLITATGQRVTLRCSPRSGDLSVYWYQQSLDQGLQFLIQYYNGEERAKGNILERFSAQQFPDLHSELNLSSLELGDSALYFCASSARQGTTYEQYFGPGTRLTVT.

The chain employs TRBV9 and TRBJ2-2; 12 bases fit TRBD1. The V and J ends lost 4 bases and 6 bases, in that order; junction bases with no gene match: 7. This CDR3 is 16 amino acids long. The germline CDR1 and CDR2 sequences are SGDLS and YYNGEE. The CDR3, as DNA: TGTGCCAGCAGCCCACCGGGACAGGGGGCTTCCGGGGAGCTGTTTTTT. This translates into CASSPPGQGASGELFF. Full variable domain (remainder filled in from reference TRBV9 and TRBJ2-2): DSGVTQTPKHLITATGQRVTLRCSPRSGDLSVYWYQQSLDQGLQFLIQYYNGEERAKGNILERFSAQQFPDLHSELNLSSLELGDSALYFCASSPPGQGASGELFFGEGSRLTVL.

This clone was recorded only once. The chain carries TRBV30 and TRBJ2-1; the D gene is possibly TRBD1 (5 bases). The CDR3 is made up of 16 amino acids. Per germline, CDR1 GTSNPN and CDR2 SVGIG (reference sequence). V lost 0 bases and J 0 bases, leaving 12 bases between the germline ends. The CDR3 is CAWSVGVSSSYNEQFF. CDR3 in DNA: TGTGCCTGGAGTGTAGGGGTCTCGAGCTCCTACAATGAGCAGTTCTTC.

J is TRBJ2-1 and V is TRBV3-1 (or the pseudogene TRBV3-2); 11 positions agree with TRBD2. Germline V gene data show CDR1 as LGHDT and CDR2 as YNNKEL (reference sequence). This CDR3 is 15 amino acids long. Trimming removed 3 bases from V and 4 bases from J; junction bases left unmatched: 2. Here the CDR3 reads CASSQVAGGYNEQFF. CDR3 nucleotide sequence: TGTGCCAGCAGCCAGGTAGCGGGGGGGTACAATGAGCAGTTCTTC.

This clone was seen once. This chain links TRBV4-2 with TRBJ1-1, with D tentatively TRBD1 (5 bases). The CDR3 covers 14 residues. The V gene's germline CDR1 is LGHNA and CDR2 YNFKEQ. V was shortened by 0 bases and J by 6 bases, with 11 bases between the two germline ends. This CDR3 reads CASSQDRQPAEAFF. For the CDR3, the DNA is TGTGCCAGCAGCCAAGATCGACAGCCCGCTGAAGCTTTCTTT.

Only a few counts were recorded for this clone. The V gene is TRBV6-5, the J gene TRBJ1-2, with TRBD1 as a possible D gene (6 bases). The ends were cut back, 5 bases at V and 4 bases at J, with 8 bases in the middle. The CDR3 sequence is 12 residues long. Germline V gene data show CDR1 as MNHEY and CDR2 as SVGAGI. In nucleotides, the CDR3 is TGTGCCAGCAGTCGGGGGGCCTATGGCTACACCTTC. Translated, it gives CASSRGAYGYTF.

Concerning this clone itself: The sample has other DNA sequences that encode this CDR3 too. V is TRBV2 and J is TRBJ1-2; 7 bases fit TRBD1. The germline gives CDR1 SNHLY, CDR2 FYNNEI. J gave up 1 base and V 5 bases, and 1 base lay outside the gene matches. This CDR3 is built from 13 residues. The CDR3 region has the DNA TGTGCCAGCAGTCGGGACAGTAACTATGGCTACACCTTC. Translation: CASSRDSNYGYTF.

The rearrangement links TRBV7-6 to TRBJ2-7; 8 bases are a match to TRBD1. The CDR3 covers 17 residues. V lost 2 bases, J lost 2 bases, and 11 bases stayed unmatched. Germline loops: CDR1 SGHVS, CDR2 FNYEAQ. The CDR3 sequence is CASSLSLGRGPTYEQYF. CDR3 bases: TGTGCCAGCAGCTTATCCCTCGGCAGGGGGCCGACCTACGAGCAGTACTTC.

The chain carries TRBV19 and TRBJ1-5, with a tentative D call TRBD1 (5 bases). CDR3 length: 15 amino acids. V dropped 7 bases and J dropped 2 bases, with 15 bases sitting between them. CDR1 is LNHDA, CDR2 SQIVND, per germline (reference sequence). CDR3: CASTGRRRGNQPQHF. For the CDR3, the DNA is TGTGCCAGTACCGGACGGCGCAGGGGCAATCAGCCCCAGCATTTT.